This is a list of T cell receptor beta chains from one sample in a study of cytomegalovirus exposure and HLA in healthy donors. Repertoires were generated with immunoSEQ multiplex PCR, while TCRdb's copy carries only in-frame clones and drops some. The sample records about 240,000 clones, around 87% being singletons. The sequenced sample consisted of PBMCs. Every receptor here comes from a man in his late teens or twenties in good health and CMV-seronegative. Both conserved end residues are part of each CDR3. The order of the fields is V gene, D gene, clone size, J gene, CDR3 DNA, CDR3 protein. A D gene is named only where the DNA matches it firmly. Some rows mark clone size as missing; the rest say once, few, many or name a class of expanded clone.

TRBV28	TRBD1	NA	TRBJ2-7	TGTGCCAGCAGCTCGGGACAGGGACCCTACGAGCAGTACTTC	CASSSGQGPYEQYF
TRBV27	TRBD2	NA	TRBJ2-1	TGTGCCAGCAGTGGAGTGCGGGGGGGGTTCTTC	CASSGVRGGFF
TRBV28	NA	NA	TRBJ1-3	TGTGCCAGCAGTTTATCAGGGTTTAGGAACACCATATATTTT	CASSLSGFRNTIYF
TRBV5-6	NA	NA	TRBJ2-2	TGTGCCAGCAGCTTGGCCTACCTCACCGGGGAGCTGTTTTTT	CASSLAYLTGELFF
TRBV7-9	TRBD2	NA	TRBJ2-1	TGTGCCAGCAGCCCCCGGGGACTAGCTGACAATGAGCAGTTCTTC	CASSPRGLADNEQFF
TRBV30	NA	NA	TRBJ1-1	TGTGCCTGGAGAGGTAACAGAGGGGGATACACTGAAGCTTTCTTT	CAWRGNRGGYTEAFF
TRBV11-2	TRBD1	NA	TRBJ1-2	TGTGCCAGCACTCTCAATCCGGGACAGGGATATGATGGCTACACCTTC	CASTLNPGQGYDGYTF
TRBV5-6	TRBD1	NA	TRBJ1-5	TGTGCCAGCAGCTATGGGACAGGCAATCAGCCCCAGCATTTT	CASSYGTGNQPQHF
TRBV6-1	NA	few	TRBJ1-6	TGTGCCAGCAGTGAACGGGAGTTCCTCAATTCACCCCTCCACTTT	CASSEREFLNSPLHF
TRBV28	NA	NA	TRBJ1-4	TGTGCCAGCAGAACCACAGGGTTGGAGGAAAAACTGTTTTTT	CASRTTGLEEKLFF
TRBV5-1	TRBD2	NA	TRBJ2-7	TGCGCCAGCAGCTTGGCCGTGGGCGGGAGTCTTAACGAGCAGTACTTC	CASSLAVGGSLNEQYF
TRBV15	TRBD2	NA	TRBJ2-3	TGTGCCACCAGCGGACTAGCGGCAGATACGCAGTATTTT	CATSGLAADTQYF
TRBV25-1	NA	NA	TRBJ1-5	TGTGCCAGCAGGGGGGCAGGCTATAGCAATCAGCCCCAGCATTTT	CASRGAGYSNQPQHF